The following is a T cell receptor (beta chain) sequence with its context. 60 Vbeta and 13 Jbeta primers were used in PCR. Sequencing was performed with immunoSEQ multiplex PCR; in TCRdb, only in-frame clones are kept and a portion is missing. Of about 170,000 clones listed, around 80% were seen once; the top ten hold 1%. This specimen belongs to a study of cytomegalovirus exposure and HLA in healthy donors. The TCR comes from a woman between 45 and 60 years old in good health and CMV-seropositive. What was sequenced was PBMCs.

CDR3 bases: TGTGCCAGCAGCCCCCGGTCCCACTCCTCCCGTGAAAAACTGTTTTTT. It specifies CASSPRSHSSREKLFF. V gene TRBV9 combines with J gene TRBJ1-4; D remains unclear. Trimming took 4 bases from V and 7 from J, leaving 20 bases between them. The germline CDR1 and CDR2 sequences are SGDLS and YYNGEE. The CDR3 totals 16 residues.